The 27 T cell receptor beta chains below come from one sample, sequenced in a study of vaccination and CD4 T cells after COVID-19. Cultured CD4+ T-cell DNA underwent Oncomine TCR Beta short-read sequencing. From the PCR reads, TCRdb called clonotypes with MiXCR, one entry per CDR3 protein. The data show about 14,000 distinct CDR3 sequences, 43% seen once. Antigen specificity for these receptors is unknown. The sample's treatment: approximately nine-day PBMC culture with coronavirus spike peptide pools or control peptides (ViraFEST assay). Sequenced material: cultured CD4+ T cells from blood. Receptors originate from a human donor with COVID-19.

The gene calls are TRBV5-4 and TRBJ1-1; 9 positions agree with TRBD1. Germline V gene lookup returns CDR1 SGHNT and CDR2 YYREEE (reference sequence). The CDR3 loop spans 15 amino acids. V was pared by 2 bases and J by 4 bases, with 6 bases of the junction left unmatched. The CDR3 sequence is CASSFYRGQGTEAFF. The CDR3 DNA reads as TGTGCCAGCAGCTTCTACAGGGGGCAGGGCACTGAAGCTTTCTTT.

This clonotype was seen a single time. The rearrangement uses TRBV5-4 and TRBJ1-2, with D perhaps TRBD1 (6 bases). V lost 4 bases and J lost 5, with 9 bases in between. From germline, CDR1 is SGHNT and CDR2 YYREEE (reference sequence). This CDR3 is built from 12 residues. CDR3 loop: CASSPDRYGYTF. CDR3 in DNA: TGTGCCAGCAGCCCGGACAGATATGGCTACACCTTC.

The chain uses TRBV11-2 and TRBJ2-1; no firm D call. CDR1 and CDR2 (germline): SGHAT, FQNNGV. V was trimmed by 0 bases and J by 0 bases, leaving 6 bases between them. CDR3 length equals 15 residues. The CDR3 sequence: CASSLEYSSYNEQFF. As DNA, the CDR3 is TGTGCCAGCAGCTTAGAGTACAGCTCCTACAATGAGCAGTTCTTC.

Only a few counts were recorded for this clonotype. The chain uses TRBV29-1 and TRBJ2-5; 10 positions agree with TRBD1. The germline V gene encodes CDR1 SQVTM and CDR2 ANQGSEA. With V trimmed by 8 bases and J by 5 bases, 5 bases remained unmatched. The CDR3 consists of 12 residues. CDR3 loop: CSSQTGGETQYF. In DNA, the CDR3 is TGCAGCAGCCAGACAGGGGGCGAGACCCAGTACTTC.

This clonotype showed up just a few times. The V call is TRBV30, the J call TRBJ1-2; unclear D gene. Deletions cut 2 bases from V and 2 bases from J, with 12 bases between. Per germline, CDR1 GTSNPN and CDR2 SVGIG (reference sequence). The CDR3 contains 14 residues. CDR3 nucleotide sequence: TGTGCCTGGAGTCCTTCGACGTCAAACTATGGCTACACCTTC. Encoded protein: CAWSPSTSNYGYTF.

A few counts support this clonotype. V is TRBV21-1 and J is TRBJ2-7. TRBV21-1 is a pseudogene locus. CDR3 length: 13 residues. The CDR3 loop is CASQHTGSYEQYF. In nucleotides, the CDR3 is TGTGCCAGCCAGCACACAGGCTCCTACGAGCAGTACTTC.

This clonotype was seen only once. This chain links TRBV10-1 with TRBJ2-3; D ambiguous. Trimming cost V 3 bases and J 5 bases, with 6 bases left between them. Germline lookup yields CDR1 WNHNN and CDR2 SYGVQD (reference sequence). This CDR3 has 12 amino acids. Here the CDR3 reads CASSETLDTQYF. The CDR3 DNA reads TGCGCCAGCAGTGAAACTTTAGATACGCAGTATTTT.

DNA of the CDR3: TGTGCCGGGGTTACAGGGAGGCAGACTGAAGCTTTCTTT. The encoded protein is CAGVTGRQTEAFF. This chain uses TRBV2 with TRBJ1-1, with D possibly matching TRBD1 (6 bases). Germline-derived CDR1 and CDR2 are SNHLY and FYNNEI. The length of the CDR3 is 13 residues. The ends were cut back, 11 bases at V and 5 bases at J, with 18 bases in the middle.

This chain joins TRBV30 and TRBJ1-2; maybe TRBD1 (5 bases). CDR1 and CDR2 (germline): GTSNPN, SVGIG (reference sequence). The CDR3 is 10 amino acids. V was trimmed by 6 bases and J by 4 bases, leaving 6 bases between them. The CDR3 spells CACDSYGYTF. The CDR3 region has the DNA TGTGCCTGTGACAGCTATGGCTACACCTTC.

The table lists this clonotype with a few counts. The genes are TRBV20-1 and TRBJ1-2, with D unclear. The CDR3 spans 12 residues. Germline V CDR1 and CDR2: DFQATT, SNEGSKA (reference sequence). The CDR3 region has the DNA TGCAGCCCTCCTTACCCAGGCTATGGCTACACCTTC. It encodes CSPPYPGYGYTF.

The chain combines TRBV27 with TRBJ2-5, with D perhaps matching TRBD2 (6 bases). The CDR3 contains 14 residues. Trimming cost V 3 bases and J 5 bases, with 13 bases left between them. The germline CDR1 and CDR2 sequences are MNHEY and SMNVEV (reference sequence). CDR3 DNA sequence: TGTGCCAGCAGTTTCTCGGTTAGCGGTGAGACCCAGTACTTC. Its protein is CASSFSVSGETQYF.

The chain carries TRBV7-2 and TRBJ2-5, with D perhaps matching TRBD2 (6 bases). Germline CDR1 SGHTA, CDR2 FQGNSA. This CDR3 is built from 13 residues. V was shortened by 6 bases and J by 5 bases, with 13 bases between the two germline ends. The CDR3 sequence: CASRLEGRETQYF. The CDR3 nucleotides read TGTGCCAGCAGGCTGGAGGGTCGGGAGACCCAGTACTTC.

The rearrangement joins TRBV18 to TRBJ1-2; D gene ambiguous. From germline, CDR1 is KGHSH and CDR2 LQKENI. The V end lost 3 bases, the J end lost 2 bases, and 16 bases lay between the germline ends. This CDR3 has 16 amino acids. In nucleotides, the CDR3 is TGTGCCAGCTCACCGTCAATGCGGGAGAACAACTATGGCTACACCTTC. Translation gives CASSPSMRENNYGYTF. The full variable domain, rest sourced from reference TRBV18 and TRBJ1-2, is NAGVMQNPRHLVRRRGQEARLRCSPMKGHSHVYWYRQLPEEGLKFMVYLQKENIIDESGMPKERFSAEFPKEGPSILRIQQVVRGDSAAYFCASSPSMRENNYGYTFGSGTRLTVV.

This chain joins TRBV10-3 and TRBJ1-5; 7 bases align to TRBD1. The ends lost 5 bases at V and 3 bases at J; junction bases unmatched: 10. The CDR3 is 16 residues long. Germline CDR1 is ENHRY and CDR2 is SYGVKD. The CDR3 DNA is TGTGCCATCAGTCAGAACCGGGACAGAAACAATCAGCCCCAGCATTTT. Its protein product is CAISQNRDRNNQPQHF.

This clonotype was counted a single time. The chain has TRBV7-2 and TRBJ2-3; D unclear. The CDR3 is 12 amino acids. Looked up from germline, CDR1 is SGHTA and CDR2 is FQGNSA. The V end was cut by 4 bases, the J end by 6 bases, with 8 bases between. The CDR3 sequence: CASSSPGDTQYF. The DNA for the CDR3 is TGTGCCAGCAGCTCCCCCGGGGATACGCAGTATTTT.

This clonotype turned up a few times. The chain carries TRBV2 and TRBJ1-3; D unresolved. V was clipped by 2 bases and J by 3 bases, with 5 bases between them. Germline CDR1 is SNHLY and CDR2 is FYNNEI. CDR3 length: 13 amino acids. The CDR3 nucleotides are TGTGCCAGCAGTGAAACAGTTGGAAACACCATATATTTT. Protein: CASSETVGNTIYF.

In its sample, this clonotype was seen a few times. The germline gene is not matched at one end of the junction; a read error may be the cause. The genes are TRBV12-3 or TRBV12-4 and TRBJ2-7; D call uncertain. The CDR3 runs 11 residues. CDR3 nucleotide sequence: TGTGCCAGCAGTTTCCTTAGGAACGCCGTCTTC. Protein product: CASSFLRNAVF.

CDR3 loop: CASRAAATGDLTNYGYTF. CDR3 nucleotides: TGTGCCAGCAGAGCCGCGGCCACAGGTGATTTAACCAACTATGGCTACACCTTC. This chain joins TRBV12-3 or TRBV12-4 and TRBJ1-2, with D possibly TRBD1 on 5 matching bases. The CDR3 runs to 18 residues. V gave up 6 bases and J gave up 2 bases, with 25 bases separating them.

This clonotype was detected a few times. V gene TRBV27 combines with J gene TRBJ2-1; a possible D gene is TRBD2 (5 bases). Per germline, CDR1 MNHEY and CDR2 SMNVEV (reference sequence). The CDR3 sequence is 11 residues long. V lost 9 bases to trimming and J lost 4 bases, with 7 bases between them. CDR3: CASSVYNEQFF. In DNA, the CDR3 is TGTGCCAGTAGCGTTTACAATGAGCAGTTCTTC.

V usage is TRBV19 and J usage is TRBJ1-2; D gene unclear. Germline values: CDR1 LNHDA, CDR2 SQIVND (reference sequence). There are 14 residues in the CDR3. V was clipped by 1 base and J by 7 bases, with 13 bases between them. The CDR3 coding sequence is TGTGCCAGTAGTATAGGCGAGGGATCAAGTGGCTACACCTTC. Protein: CASSIGEGSSGYTF.

This clonotype was seen only a few times. This chain connects TRBV11-1 to TRBJ1-6, with D perhaps matching TRBD1 (6 bases). The germline V gene encodes CDR1 SGHAT and CDR2 FQDESV (reference sequence). The CDR3 sequence is 13 residues long. Between the trimmed V and J ends, which lost 3 bases and 7 bases, there was a span of 7 bases. CDR3 loop: CASSLRGNSPLHF. CDR3 nucleotide sequence: TGTGCCAGCAGCTTGAGGGGGAATTCACCCCTCCACTTT. Together with reference TRBV11-1 and TRBJ1-6, the CDR3 gives the full variable domain: EAEVAQSPRYKITEKSQAVAFWCDPISGHATLYWYRQILGQGPELLVQFQDESVVDDSQLPKDRFSAERLKGVDSTLKIQPAELGDSAMYLCASSLRGNSPLHFGNGTRLTVT.

The chain links TRBV27 to TRBJ2-7; TRBD1 or TRBD2 may be the D gene (7 bases each). The CDR3 covers 16 residues. CDR1 is MNHEY, CDR2 SMNVEV, per germline (reference sequence). V was pared by 6 bases and J by 3 bases, with 21 bases between. In DNA, the CDR3 is TGTGCCAGCAGATTCTTGCGGGGGACAGTGAACTACGAGCAGTACTTC. This codes for CASRFLRGTVNYEQYF.

This clonotype has a single count. The rearrangement joins TRBV2 to TRBJ1-3; TRBD1 might be the D (6 bases). V was cut by 2 bases and J by 5 bases, with 13 bases left in between. This CDR3 spans 15 amino acids. Germline loops: CDR1 SNHLY, CDR2 FYNNEI. The CDR3 sequence: CASSELGAGRNTIYF. The DNA of the CDR3 is TGTGCCAGCAGTGAATTGGGGGCTGGTAGAAACACCATATATTTT.

This clonotype was detected a few times. This chain links TRBV25-1 with TRBJ1-1; D is perhaps TRBD1 (6 bases). V was shortened by 1 base and J by 4 bases, with 7 bases between the two germline ends. CDR3 length equals 13 residues. The germline V gene encodes CDR1 MGHDK and CDR2 SYGVNS. This CDR3 is CASSESGVTEAFF. The CDR3 coding sequence is TGTGCCAGCAGTGAATCAGGGGTCACTGAAGCTTTCTTT. Full variable domain (rest looked up from reference TRBV25-1 and TRBJ1-1): EADIYQTPRYLVIGTGKKITLECSQTMGHDKMYWYQQDPGMELHLIHYSYGVNSTEKGDLSSESTVSRIRTEHFPLTLESARPSHTSQYLCASSESGVTEAFFGQGTRLTVV.

The chain recombines TRBV20-1 with TRBJ1-6; D might be TRBD1 (6 bases). The CDR3 spans 15 residues. The germline gives CDR1 DFQATT, CDR2 SNEGSKA (reference sequence). V was pared by 2 bases and J by 7 bases, with 15 bases between. The CDR3 region has the DNA TGCAGTGCTAGACCCGGACAGCTGCGGAATTCACCCCTCCACTTT. Translation: CSARPGQLRNSPLHF.

V and J are TRBV10-3 and TRBJ1-5, with D possibly being TRBD1 (5 bases). CDR3 length equals 14 residues. Between the trimmed V and J ends, which lost 4 bases and 0 bases, there was a span of 7 bases. Germline CDR1 ENHRY, CDR2 SYGVKD. CDR3 in amino acids: CAISGDGSNQPQHF. CDR3 DNA: TGTGCCATCAGTGGGGACGGTAGCAATCAGCCCCAGCATTTT.

V usage is TRBV20-1 and J usage is TRBJ1-1, with 10 bases aligning to TRBD1. The length of the CDR3 is 15 residues. The germline V gene has CDR1 DFQATT and CDR2 SNEGSKA (reference sequence). Trimming removed 3 bases from V and 0 bases from J; junction bases left unmatched: 4. The CDR3 DNA reads TGCAGTGCTAGGAGAGGGACAGGGGTGAACACTGAAGCTTTCTTT. Amino acid sequence: CSARRGTGVNTEAFF.